This paragraph reports one TCR beta chain. The antigen is not known. Germline CDR1 is KGHSH and CDR2 is LQKENI. V lost 2 bases to trimming and J lost 8 bases, with 7 bases between them. The CDR3 loop spans 13 amino acids. Second doses were pooled across both intervals (about 4 or about 12 weeks). This entry comes from a study of T cell responses to AZD1222 COVID-19 vaccine. Here immunoSEQ multiplex PCR was the method, and the copy in TCRdb shows in-frame clones only, minus some. The sample gives 100,000 to 150,000 clones, 80% to 95% of which show up once; about 1.1% is in the top ten. Overall study results and limits: The study found Spike-specific TCR breadth and depth rose after two AZD1222 doses. Regions 160-218 and 743-854 dominated among vaccine-associated CD4 TCRs spanning spike. AZD1222 recipients seropositive at baseline numbered only 5 or 6.

The receptor's source is an adult who received the AZD1222 COVID-19 vaccine. This material consisted of peripheral blood, taken 28 days after the second AZD1222 dose. This chain connects TRBV18 to TRBJ1-6; D is unresolved. The CDR3: CASSPGIDSPLHF. In DNA, the CDR3 is TGTGCCAGCTCACCAGGGATTGATTCACCCCTCCACTTT.